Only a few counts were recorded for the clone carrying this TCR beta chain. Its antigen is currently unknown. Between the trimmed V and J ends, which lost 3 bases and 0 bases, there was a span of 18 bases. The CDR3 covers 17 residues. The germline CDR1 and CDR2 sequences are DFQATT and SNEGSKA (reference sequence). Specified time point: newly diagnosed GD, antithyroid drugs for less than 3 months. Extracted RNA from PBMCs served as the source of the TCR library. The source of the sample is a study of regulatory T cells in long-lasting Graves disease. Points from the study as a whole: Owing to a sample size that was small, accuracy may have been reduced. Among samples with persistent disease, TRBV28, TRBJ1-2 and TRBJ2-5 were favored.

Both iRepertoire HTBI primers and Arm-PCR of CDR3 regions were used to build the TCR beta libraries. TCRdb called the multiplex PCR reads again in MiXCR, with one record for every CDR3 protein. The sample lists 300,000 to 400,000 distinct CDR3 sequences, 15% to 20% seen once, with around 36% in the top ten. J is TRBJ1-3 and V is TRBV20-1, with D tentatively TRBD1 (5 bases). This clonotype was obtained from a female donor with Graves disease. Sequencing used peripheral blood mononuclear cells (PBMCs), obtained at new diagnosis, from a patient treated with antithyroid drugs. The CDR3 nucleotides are TGCAGTGCTAGGGGTGCCCCGGGGCGAAACTCTGGAAACACCATATATTTT. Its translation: CSARGAPGRNSGNTIYF.